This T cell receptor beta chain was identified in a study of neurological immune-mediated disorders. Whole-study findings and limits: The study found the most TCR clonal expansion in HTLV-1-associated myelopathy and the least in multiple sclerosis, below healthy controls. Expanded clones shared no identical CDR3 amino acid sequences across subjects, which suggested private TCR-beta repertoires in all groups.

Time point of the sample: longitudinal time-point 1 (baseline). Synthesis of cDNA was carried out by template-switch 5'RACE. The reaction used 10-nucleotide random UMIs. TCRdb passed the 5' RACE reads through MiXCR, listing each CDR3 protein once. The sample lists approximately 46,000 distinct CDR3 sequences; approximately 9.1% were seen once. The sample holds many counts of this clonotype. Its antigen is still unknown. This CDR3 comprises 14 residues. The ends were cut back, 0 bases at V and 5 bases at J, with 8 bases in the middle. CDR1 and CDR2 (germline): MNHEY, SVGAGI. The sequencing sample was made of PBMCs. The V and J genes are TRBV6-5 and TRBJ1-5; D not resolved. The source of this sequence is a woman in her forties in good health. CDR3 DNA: TGTGCCAGCAGTTACTCTCGGGCAGATCAGCCCCAGCATTTT. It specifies CASSYSRADQPQHF.